This T cell receptor beta chain was sequenced for a study of cytomegalovirus exposure and HLA in healthy donors. Study-wide background: Findings of an earlier analysis included under 140 million unique TCR beta sequences from some 200 million T cells.

Regarding the study as a whole: Later analysis suggested most CMV-associated TCR beta chains were HLA-restricted.

Trimming took 1 base from V and 0 from J; bases not matched to a gene: 0. The germline gives CDR1 LGHNA, CDR2 YNFKEQ. The CDR3 totals 14 residues. With 60 Vbeta and 13 Jbeta primers, the PCR was carried out. TCRdb's copy holds only in-frame clones and misses some; the assay was immunoSEQ multiplex PCR. The sample includes roughly 180,000 clones, 75% of them seen just once. This clone was recorded a few times. Its specificity is unknown. The chain joins TRBV4-2 to TRBJ2-7, with TRBD2 matching over 7 bases. The receptor was isolated from a woman in her thirties or forties in good health and CMV-seropositive. Sequencing was performed on PBMCs. The CDR3 DNA sequence: TGTGCCAGCAGCCAAGCGGGAGGCTCCTACGAGCAGTACTTC. Protein sequence: CASSQAGGSYEQYF.